This T cell receptor (beta chain) stems from a study of glioma-infiltrating T cells. Amplification of TCR alpha and beta CDR3 regions from RNA used iRepertoire nested multiplex PCR. TCRdb reprocessed the multiplex PCR reads with MiXCR, giving one entry per CDR3 protein. The sample holds 300,000 to 450,000 distinct CDR3 sequences; around 38% are singletons and the top ten take more than 10%. Note on this clonotype: This may stem from a read error, because a much larger clone lies one nucleotide away. Because the CDR3 is missing its conserved closing phenylalanine or tryptophan, this is likely a read error.

Germline V gene sequence: CDR1 MNHEY, CDR2 SVGEGT. The CDR3 sequence is 12 residues long. Deletions cut 6 bases from V and 3 bases from J, with 9 bases between. This sequence was found in a human donor with low-grade glioma or glioblastoma, undergoing nonglioma brain surgery, or in good health (not recorded which). The chain employs TRBV6-2 or TRBV6-3 and TRBJ2-7; D gene ambiguous. Sequenced: glioma tissue, nonneoplastic brain tissue, or PBMCs (not recorded which). In DNA, the CDR3 is TGTGCCAGCAGACGGTCTTTCTACGAGCAGTACTTG. It is translated as CASRRSFYEQYL.